This is a list of T cell receptor beta chains from one sample in a study of PD-1 blockade in classical Hodgkin lymphoma. Method: immunoSEQ multiplex PCR; TCRdb's copy keeps in-frame clones and lacks some. Found here are approximately 110,000 clones, about 92% of them singletons; the top ten hold about 20%. The sample in question was peripheral blood mononuclear cells (PBMCs), obtained before the fourth cycle of nivolumab. The receptors shown here come from a human donor with classical Hodgkin lymphoma. Both conserved end residues are part of each CDR3. The D gene is left open where the match is weak. Expanded clones get a size class; other rows say once, few or many, or leave the size out.

CDR3: CASSEFMAGGRNTEAFF
DNA: TGTGCCAGCAGTGAGTTTATGGCAGGGGGCCGGAACACTGAAGCTTTCTTT
D: TRBD1
size: .
V: TRBV2
J: TRBJ1-1

CDR3: CASSWTGESYNEQFF
DNA: TGCGCCAGCAGCTGGACAGGGGAATCCTACAATGAGCAGTTCTTC
D: TRBD1
size: .
V: TRBV5-1
J: TRBJ2-1

CDR3: CASSDGTSERDTQYF
DNA: TGTGCCAGCAGTGATGGGACTAGCGAAAGGGATACGCAGTATTTT
D: TRBD2
size: .
V: TRBV2
J: TRBJ2-3

CDR3: CASTGGRRADSYEQYF
DNA: TGTGCCAGCACCGGGGGTCGGAGGGCCGACTCCTACGAGCAGTACTTC
D: .
size: .
V: TRBV11-1
J: TRBJ2-7

CDR3: CASSEAVYYGYTF
DNA: TGTGCCAGCAGTGAGGCCGTTTATTATGGCTACACCTTC
D: .
size: .
V: TRBV2
J: TRBJ1-2

CDR3: CASIAVGDKGYTF
DNA: TGTGCCAGCATCGCGGTCGGGGATAAGGGCTACACCTTC
D: .
size: .
V: TRBV6-5
J: TRBJ1-2

CDR3: CASSLAQVAGLSDTQYF
DNA: TGTGCCAGCAGCTTAGCGCAAGTAGCGGGTCTTTCAGATACGCAGTATTTT
D: TRBD2
size: .
V: TRBV7-9
J: TRBJ2-3

CDR3: CASSLRGRGVTEAFF
DNA: TGTGCCAGCAGTCTGAGGGGGCGGGGGGTCACTGAAGCTTTCTTT
D: TRBD1
size: .
V: TRBV5-4
J: TRBJ1-1

CDR3: CASGIDGEKTLTF
DNA: TGTGCCAGCGGTATCGACGGGGAAAAAACCCTCACCTTC
D: .
size: .
V: TRBV7-7
J: TRBJ1-2

CDR3: CASSPAGLQGEKLFF
DNA: TGCGCCAGCAGCCCAGCGGGCCTACAGGGCGAAAAACTGTTTTTT
D: .
size: .
V: TRBV4-1
J: TRBJ1-4

CDR3: CASSFGDYEQYF
DNA: TGTGCCAGCAGCTTCGGTGATTACGAGCAGTACTTC
D: .
size: once
V: TRBV7-2
J: TRBJ2-7

CDR3: CASSPGDQGTQYF
DNA: TGTGCCAGCAGCCCCGGGGACCAGGGGACCCAGTACTTC
D: .
size: .
V: TRBV7-9
J: TRBJ2-5

CDR3: CASRASGRIGDEQFF
DNA: TGTGCCAGCAGAGCTAGCGGGAGGATTGGCGATGAGCAGTTCTTC
D: TRBD2
size: .
V: TRBV6-5
J: TRBJ2-1

CDR3: CASSTLGVPTYEQYF
DNA: TGTGCCAGCAGCACCCTGGGGGTTCCAACCTACGAGCAGTACTTC
D: .
size: .
V: TRBV7-2
J: TRBJ2-7

CDR3: CASRTTSGGYNEQFF
DNA: TGTGCCAGCAGAACGACTAGCGGGGGCTACAATGAGCAGTTCTTC
D: TRBD2
size: .
V: TRBV6-5
J: TRBJ2-1

CDR3: CASSSLPGTNEQFF
DNA: TGTGCCAGCAGCTCTCTGCCCGGGACCAATGAGCAGTTCTTC
D: .
size: .
V: TRBV5-8
J: TRBJ2-1

CDR3: CASRPGQGLVATEAFF
DNA: TGTGCCAGCAGACCGGGACAGGGACTCGTGGCCACTGAAGCTTTCTTT
D: TRBD1
size: .
V: TRBV5-4
J: TRBJ1-1

CDR3: CASSQEPYSSYEQYF
DNA: TGTGCCAGCAGCCAAGAACCGTATTCATCCTACGAGCAGTACTTC
D: .
size: .
V: TRBV4-2
J: TRBJ2-7

CDR3: CASQGRGLNTEAFF
DNA: TGTGCCAGTCAGGGGCGCGGCTTGAACACTGAAGCTTTCTTT
D: .
size: .
V: TRBV6-5
J: TRBJ1-1

CDR3: CASNWGDNTNQPQHF
DNA: TGTGCCAGCAACTGGGGGGACAACACCAATCAGCCCCAGCATTTT
D: .
size: .
V: TRBV6-6
J: TRBJ1-5

CDR3: CASRPTGAGRSNQPQHF
DNA: TGTGCCAGCAGGCCGACAGGGGCTGGAAGAAGCAATCAGCCCCAGCATTTT
D: TRBD1
size: .
V: TRBV2
J: TRBJ1-5

CDR3: CASSSEDEPSSYEQYF
DNA: TGCGCCAGCAGCTCCGAGGACGAGCCTAGCTCCTACGAGCAGTACTTC
D: .
size: .
V: TRBV5-1
J: TRBJ2-7